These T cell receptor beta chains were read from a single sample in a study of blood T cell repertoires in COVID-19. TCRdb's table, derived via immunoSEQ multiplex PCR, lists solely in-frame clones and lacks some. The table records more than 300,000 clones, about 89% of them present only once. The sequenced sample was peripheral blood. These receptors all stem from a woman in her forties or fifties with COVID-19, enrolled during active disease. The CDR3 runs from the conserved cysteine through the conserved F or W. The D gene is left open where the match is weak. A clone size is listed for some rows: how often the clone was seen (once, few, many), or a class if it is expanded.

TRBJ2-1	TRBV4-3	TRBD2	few	CASSPGLAAYNEQFF	TGCGCCAGCAGCCCCGGACTAGCGGCCTACAATGAGCAGTTCTTC
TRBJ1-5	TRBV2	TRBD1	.	CASSLSPGGEQPQHF	TGTGCCAGCAGTCTATCGCCAGGGGGCGAACAGCCCCAGCATTTT
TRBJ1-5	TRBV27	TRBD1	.	CASRRDSLSNQPQHF	TGTGCCAGCAGGAGGGACAGCCTTAGCAATCAGCCCCAGCATTTT
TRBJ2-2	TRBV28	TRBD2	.	CASSLSQWSGVRSGELFF	TGTGCCAGCAGTTTATCACAATGGAGCGGGGTCCGGTCCGGGGAGCTGTTTTTT
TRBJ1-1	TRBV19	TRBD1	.	CASSTLQGGAFF	TGTGCCAGTAGTACCTTGCAGGGGGGCGCTTTCTTT
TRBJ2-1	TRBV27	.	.	CASSLLAPGIPSSYNEQFF	TGTGCCAGCAGTTTATTGGCCCCGGGAATCCCTAGCTCCTACAATGAGCAGTTCTTC
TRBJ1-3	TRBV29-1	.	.	CSVHQDSGNTIYF	TGCAGCGTCCATCAGGACTCTGGAAACACCATATATTTT
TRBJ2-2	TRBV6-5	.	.	CASRRAGELFF	TGTGCCAGCAGACGGGCCGGGGAGCTGTTTTTT
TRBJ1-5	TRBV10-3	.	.	CAIRAGPLGNQPQHF	TGTGCCATCAGAGCGGGTCCCCTGGGCAATCAGCCCCAGCATTTT
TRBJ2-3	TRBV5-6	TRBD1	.	CASSPGTANTDTQYF	TGTGCCAGCAGCCCCGGGACAGCGAACACAGATACGCAGTATTTT
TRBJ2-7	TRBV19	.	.	CASSPRDNSYEQYF	TGTGCCAGTAGTCCCCGGGACAACTCCTACGAGCAGTACTTC
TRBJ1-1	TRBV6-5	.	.	CASSFMNTEAFF	TGTGCCAGCAGTTTCATGAACACTGAAGCTTTCTTT
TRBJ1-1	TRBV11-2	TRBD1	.	CASSSSWGTGGLATEAFF	TGTGCCAGCAGCTCAAGTTGGGGGACAGGGGGCTTGGCCACTGAAGCTTTCTTT
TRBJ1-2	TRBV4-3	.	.	CASSQDGGAWGYTF	TGCGCCAGCAGCCAAGATGGAGGGGCATGGGGCTACACCTTC
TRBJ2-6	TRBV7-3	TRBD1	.	CASSGTGTGGSGANVLTF	TGTGCCAGCAGCGGTACCGGGACAGGGGGTTCTGGGGCCAACGTCCTGACTTTC
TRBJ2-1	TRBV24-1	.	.	CATSDRDNEQFF	TGTGCCACCAGTGACCGAGACAATGAGCAGTTCTTC
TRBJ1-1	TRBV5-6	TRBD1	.	CASSLKTGRPFF	TGTGCCAGCAGCTTAAAGACAGGGAGGCCTTTCTTT
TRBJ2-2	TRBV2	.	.	CASSVRRDIRDWLNTGELFF	TGTGCCAGCAGTGTTCGGCGAGACATCCGGGACTGGCTTAACACCGGGGAGCTGTTTTTT
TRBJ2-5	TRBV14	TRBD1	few	CASSQNDRVGQETQYF	TGTGCCAGCAGCCAAAACGACAGGGTAGGCCAAGAGACCCAGTACTTC
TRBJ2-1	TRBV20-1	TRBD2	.	CSASKTSGLYNEQFF	TGCAGTGCTAGTAAAACTAGCGGGCTTTACAATGAGCAGTTCTTC
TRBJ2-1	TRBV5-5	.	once	CASSRIVARENEQFF	TGTGCCAGCAGCCGGATAGTAGCGCGTGAGAATGAGCAGTTCTTC
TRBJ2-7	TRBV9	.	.	CASSVETEAEQYF	TGTGCCAGCAGCGTAGAGACAGAGGCCGAGCAGTACTTC
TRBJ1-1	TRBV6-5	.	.	CASIQRIAQTEAFF	TGTGCCAGCATCCAGAGGATCGCCCAAACTGAAGCTTTCTTT
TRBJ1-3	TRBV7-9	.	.	CASSLDFGGNTIYF	TGTGCCAGCAGCTTAGACTTTGGTGGAAACACCATATATTTT
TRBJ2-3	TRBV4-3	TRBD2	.	CASSQEGSGRSTDTQYF	TGCGCCAGCAGCCAAGAAGGTAGCGGGCGGAGCACAGATACGCAGTATTTT
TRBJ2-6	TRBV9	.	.	CATRRDSGANVLTF	TGTGCCACCCGCCGGGACTCTGGGGCCAACGTCCTGACTTTC
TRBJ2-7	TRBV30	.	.	CAWSSSGSHEQYF	TGTGCCTGGAGTTCGAGCGGGTCCCACGAGCAGTACTTC
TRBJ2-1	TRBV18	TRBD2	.	CASSPVLLAGGRNEQFF	TGTGCCAGCTCGCCGGTCTTACTAGCGGGAGGTCGCAATGAGCAGTTCTTC
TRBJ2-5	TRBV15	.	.	CATSRATSAETQYF	TGTGCCACCAGCAGAGCCACTAGTGCGGAGACCCAGTACTTC
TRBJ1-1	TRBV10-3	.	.	CAAGDPNTEAFF	TGTGCCGCAGGGGACCCGAACACTGAAGCTTTCTTT
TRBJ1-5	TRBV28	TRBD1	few	CASSQTGYNNQPQHF	TGTGCCAGCAGCCAGACAGGGTATAACAATCAGCCCCAGCATTTT
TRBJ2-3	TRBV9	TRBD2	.	CASSKPGLAGTDTQYF	TGTGCCAGCAGCAAACCGGGACTAGCGGGCACAGATACGCAGTATTTT
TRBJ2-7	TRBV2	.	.	CASSGVGYEQYF	TGTGCCAGTTCCGGGGTCGGATACGAGCAGTACTTC